Listed below are T cell receptor beta chains from one sample, sequenced in a study of CD8 T cells in ankylosing spondylitis. TCRdb reanalysed the 5' RACE reads using MiXCR and keeps one entry per CDR3 protein. The table shows some 200,000 distinct CDR3 sequences, with around 25% occurring only once. The sequenced sample was blood, either unsorted or a sorted T cell fraction (not recorded which). The receptors here all came from a male donor with ankylosing spondylitis or in good health (not recorded which). CDR3s include the opening cysteine and the closing phenylalanine or tryptophan. D genes are given only for firm matches. Some rows mark clone size as missing; the rest say once, few, many or name a class of expanded clone.

many	NA	TRBV12-3/TRBV12-4	TRBJ1-6	TGTGCCAGCAGCCCCTATTCGACAGCTTTGAACTCACCCCTCCACTTT	CASSPYSTALNSPLHF
once	TRBD1	TRBV10-3	TRBJ2-1	TGTGCCATCAGTGAAAGGGAACAGGGGTACAATGAGCAGTTCTTC	CAISEREQGYNEQFF
NA	NA	TRBV6-5	TRBJ1-1	TGTGCCAGCAGTTTCCAGCGAAGCGCGGCTGAAGCTTTCTTT	CASSFQRSAAEAFF
few	TRBD2	TRBV12-3/TRBV12-4	TRBJ2-1	TGTGCCAGCAGTTTATTCGGGGTAGCGGGAACCTACAATGAGCAGTTCTTC	CASSLFGVAGTYNEQFF
NA	NA	TRBV5-1	TRBJ2-7	TGCGCCAGCAGCTTGGTGTGGGAAAGCTCCTACGAGCAGTACTTC	CASSLVWESSYEQYF
many	NA	TRBV29-1	TRBJ2-7	TGCAGCGTCGCCACGTCTGAGCGGAGGCTGTACGAGCAGTACTTC	CSVATSERRLYEQYF
NA	TRBD1	TRBV20-1	TRBJ1-6	TGCAGTGCTAGGTCCGGGACAGGGGGGCGTGGGGATTCACCCCTCCACTTT	CSARSGTGGRGDSPLHF
NA	NA	TRBV7-2	TRBJ2-1	TGTGCCAGCAGCTTAGCCGGGACAACTTTCAATGAGCAGTTCTTC	CASSLAGTTFNEQFF
few	NA	TRBV18	TRBJ2-3	TGTGCCAGCTCACCATCGGCTGGAGATACGCAGTATTTT	CASSPSAGDTQYF
many	TRBD2	TRBV20-1	TRBJ2-1	TGCAGTGCTGGGACTAGCGGGCACGACAATGAGCAGTTCTTC	CSAGTSGHDNEQFF
many	TRBD1	TRBV11-2	TRBJ2-5	TGTGCCAGCAGCTTAGATGGACAGGGGAGAGAGACCCAGTACTTC	CASSLDGQGRETQYF
many	TRBD1	TRBV20-1	TRBJ1-1	TGCAGTGCTAACAGACAGGGAATGAACACTGAAGCTTTCTTT	CSANRQGMNTEAFF
many	NA	TRBV29-1	TRBJ2-5	TGCAGCGTTGAAGATCCGGACAGCCAAGAGACCCAGTACTTC	CSVEDPDSQETQYF
many	TRBD2	TRBV20-1	TRBJ2-1	TGCAGTGCTAGACCGACTAGCGGGGGAAACAATGAGCAGTTCTTC	CSARPTSGGNNEQFF
many	NA	TRBV18	TRBJ2-3	TGTGCCAGCTCGCCCCAGGGAGCAGATACGCAGTATTTT	CASSPQGADTQYF
NA	NA	TRBV29-1	TRBJ2-4	TGCAGCGTTGTAGGGACCGCGAAAAGCATTCAGTACTTC	CSVVGTAKSIQYF
many	NA	TRBV3-1	TRBJ2-7	TGTGCCAGCAGCCAAGTTTGGGGACCGGCTCGCTACGAGCAGTACTTC	CASSQVWGPARYEQYF
few	TRBD2	TRBV12-3/TRBV12-4	TRBJ2-1	TGTGCCAGCAGCGCGGTAGCCGTAGCGGGAGAGTATGAGCAGTTCTTC	CASSAVAVAGEYEQFF
many	NA	TRBV20-1	TRBJ1-1	TGCAGTGCCTCTCCCCCGGCCGGGAACACTGAAGCTTTCTTT	CSASPPAGNTEAFF
many	NA	TRBV7-9	TRBJ2-1	TGTGCCAGCAGCTTAGCCGCCCGGAGGGAGCAGTTCTTC	CASSLAARREQFF
many	TRBD2	TRBV6-2/TRBV6-3	TRBJ2-1	TGTGCCAGCAGTTCCCACACTAGCGGGAGGGGCAATGAGCAGTTCTTC	CASSSHTSGRGNEQFF
many	NA	TRBV6-6	TRBJ2-1	TGTGCCAGCAGTAATAACGGTGAGCAGTTCTTC	CASSNNGEQFF
many	NA	TRBV7-2	TRBJ1-5	TGTGCCAGCAGCCCCGATGGGGGTTATCAGCCCCAGCATTTT	CASSPDGGYQPQHF
NA	NA	TRBV20-1	TRBJ1-1	TGCAGTGCTAGAGAGGCAGGCTACACTGAAGCTTTCTTT	CSAREAGYTEAFF
many	NA	TRBV7-8	TRBJ1-6	TGTGCCAGCAGCTTAGTCTTTAGGGACACTCTTTATTCACCCCTCCACTTT	CASSLVFRDTLYSPLHF
many	NA	TRBV29-1	TRBJ1-1	TGCAGCGTCTCGGGACACCTGAACACTGAAGCTTTCTTT	CSVSGHLNTEAFF
many	NA	TRBV20-1	TRBJ2-2	TGCAGTGCTATCCGGGACATCACCGGGGAGCTGTTTTTT	CSAIRDITGELFF
many	NA	TRBV12-3/TRBV12-4	TRBJ1-1	TGTGCCAGCAGTTTCGGTACGAACACTGAAGCTTTCTTT	CASSFGTNTEAFF